This TCR beta chain was sequenced for a study of CD8+ T cells in alopecia areata. Whole-study context: Patients in the treated group were given tofacitinib by mouth, 5 to 10 mg twice a day. Whole-study results and caveats: Especially in alopecia totalis/universalis, lesional scalp showed greater clonality than normal scalp did.

Worth noting for this clone: Antigen specificity is unknown.

Trimming shortened V by 1 base and J by 5 bases, and 14 bases separated the two germline ends. There are 14 residues in the CDR3. Germline loops: CDR1 SQVTM, CDR2 ANQGSEA. The authors extracted RNA and reverse transcribed it into cDNA as the sequencing template. Only in-frame clones appear in the TCRdb table, and some are missing; sequencing was by immunoSEQ multiplex PCR. The repertoire has approximately 100,000 clones, 40% to 45% of them found once; the top ten carry 0.79%. The clonotype originates from a human donor with alopecia areata. The sequencing sample was made of CD4+ T cells sorted from blood. V and J are TRBV29-1 and TRBJ2-5, with a tentative D call TRBD2 (5 bases). The CDR3 DNA reads TGCAGCGTTGAAGCTAGCAGGATCGGTGAGACCCAGTACTTC. This encodes CSVEASRIGETQYF.